The clone carrying this T cell receptor beta chain was counted ten times or more. This sample was included in a study of T cells in Graves' hyperthyroidism and ophthalmopathy. Study overall: Peripheral blood sampling occurred at initial diagnosis, before any treatment.

RNA transcripts provided the source from which TCR beta CDR3 regions were amplified. HTBI primers drove first-round RT-PCR of the TCR CDR3. Using its own MiXCR run on the multiplex PCR reads, TCRdb lists one record per CDR3 protein. The data hold approximately 360,000 distinct CDR3 sequences, with about a sixth observed a single time. The sequence came from a woman younger than 35 with Graves' hyperthyroidism that later progressed to Graves' ophthalmopathy. Sequencing was done on a sample of blood.

The CDR3 loop is CASNRGAQAFF. The CDR3 region has the DNA TGTGCCAGCAACAGGGGAGCCCAAGCTTTCTTT. The chain joins TRBV2 to TRBJ1-1; 7 bases line up with TRBD1. Germline V gives CDR1 SNHLY, CDR2 FYNNEI. The CDR3 length is 11 residues. V was clipped by 7 bases and J by 9 bases; unmatched bases: 5.